This entry is about one T cell receptor (beta chain). This specimen belongs to a study of blood T cell repertoires in COVID-19. Recovery among Cohort 3 donors was established by two negative PCRs, clearance, or symptom resolution. Profiling relied on immunoSEQ multiplex PCR, and the TCRdb table lists in-frame clones only, not all of them. The sample carries 200,000 or so clones, 65% to 85% recorded once. Germline V gene sequence: CDR1 SQVTM, CDR2 ANQGSEA. This CDR3 contains 13 residues. V lost 6 bases to trimming and J lost 3 bases; unmatched junction nucleotides: 1. Sequenced input: PBMCs or T cells enriched from blood (not recorded which). The chain couples TRBV29-1 to TRBJ2-2; 10 nucleotides align to TRBD1. This clonotype was sampled from a man between 35 and 55 years old who had recovered from COVID-19. Written as DNA, the CDR3 is TGCAGCGTGGGACAGGGGCACACCGGGGAGCTGTTTTTT. Amino acid sequence: CSVGQGHTGELFF.